The rows below give T cell receptor beta chains drawn from one sample of a study of blood T cell repertoires in COVID-19. The method was immunoSEQ multiplex PCR; TCRdb's version includes in-frame clones alone and lacks a portion of them. The table lists around 380,000 clones, approximately 77% of them singletons. Material for sequencing was peripheral blood. All receptors derive from a human donor with acute or convalescent COVID-19. The donor label of this sample is uncertain. The CDR3 runs from the conserved cysteine through the conserved F or W. The D gene is left open where the match is weak. Clone size is not always given. Where it is, it says once, few, many or a class for expanded clones.

len	abundance	d_gene	v_gene	j_gene	CDR3nt	CDR3aa
12	NA	NA	TRBV3-1/TRBV3-2	TRBJ1-1	TGTGCCAGCAGCCGCGTGGACACTGAAGCTTTCTTT	CASSRVDTEAFF
15	NA	TRBD1	TRBV2	TRBJ2-2	TGTGCCAGCAGTGGACAGGGGGCTGGGACCGGGGAGCTGTTTTTT	CASSGQGAGTGELFF
16	once	TRBD1	TRBV7-7	TRBJ1-2	TGTGCCAGCAGTCAGGCCGGGACAGGGTATAACTATGGCTACACCTTC	CASSQAGTGYNYGYTF
16	NA	TRBD2	TRBV11-3	TRBJ2-5	TGTGCCAGCAGCCCCGGACTAGCGGGGGTAGCAGAGACCCAGTACTTC	CASSPGLAGVAETQYF
13	NA	NA	TRBV6-5	TRBJ1-1	TGTGCCAGCAGCAGGGTGATGAACACTGAAGCTTTCTTT	CASSRVMNTEAFF
16	NA	TRBD2	TRBV7-9	TRBJ2-3	TGTGCCAGCAGCACCGATTCTAGCGGGAGTCCCGATACGCAGTATTTT	CASSTDSSGSPDTQYF
14	few	TRBD2	TRBV18	TRBJ2-7	TGTGCCAGCTCACCTGATGGACTAGTGGCCGAGCAGTACTTC	CASSPDGLVAEQYF
16	NA	TRBD1	TRBV3-1/TRBV3-2	TRBJ2-1	TGTGCCAGCAGCCAGATTCGACCCCAGGGGGCGGGTGAGCAGTTCTTC	CASSQIRPQGAGEQFF
16	NA	NA	TRBV27	TRBJ1-4	TGTGCCAGCAGTTTAGTCGGGGGACGGGCGGGGGGAAAACTGTTTTTT	CASSLVGGRAGGKLFF
14	NA	NA	TRBV5-6	TRBJ1-1	TGTGCCAGCAGCTTCGGGGGGAGGGACACTGAAGCTTTCTTT	CASSFGGRDTEAFF
15	once	NA	TRBV5-4	TRBJ1-2	TGTGCCAGCACCGATTGGGGGGGGGCCAACTATGGCTACACCTTC	CASTDWGGANYGYTF
14	once	NA	TRBV7-9	TRBJ1-2	TGTGCCAGCAGCTTAGTAGGGGTTGGCTATGGCTACACCTTC	CASSLVGVGYGYTF
15	NA	TRBD2	TRBV5-4	TRBJ2-1	TGTGCCAGCAGCGCCATAGGACTAGCCCTCCATGAGCAGTTCTTC	CASSAIGLALHEQFF
15	NA	NA	TRBV6-5	TRBJ2-2	TGTGCCAGCAGTTACGACACAGCGAACACCGGGGAGCTGTTTTTT	CASSYDTANTGELFF
14	NA	TRBD1	TRBV3-1/TRBV3-2	TRBJ1-2	TGTGCCAGCAGCCGACAGGACAGGGTGAGAGGCTACACCTTC	CASSRQDRVRGYTF
15	NA	NA	TRBV3-1/TRBV3-2	TRBJ1-4	TGTGCCAGCAGCCGACGAGCGGGGGTAGGGGAAAAACTGTTTTTT	CASSRRAGVGEKLFF
15	NA	TRBD1	TRBV5-5	TRBJ1-4	TGTGCCAGCAGCAGGCAGGGGGGAGTGGATGAAAAACTGTTTTTT	CASSRQGGVDEKLFF